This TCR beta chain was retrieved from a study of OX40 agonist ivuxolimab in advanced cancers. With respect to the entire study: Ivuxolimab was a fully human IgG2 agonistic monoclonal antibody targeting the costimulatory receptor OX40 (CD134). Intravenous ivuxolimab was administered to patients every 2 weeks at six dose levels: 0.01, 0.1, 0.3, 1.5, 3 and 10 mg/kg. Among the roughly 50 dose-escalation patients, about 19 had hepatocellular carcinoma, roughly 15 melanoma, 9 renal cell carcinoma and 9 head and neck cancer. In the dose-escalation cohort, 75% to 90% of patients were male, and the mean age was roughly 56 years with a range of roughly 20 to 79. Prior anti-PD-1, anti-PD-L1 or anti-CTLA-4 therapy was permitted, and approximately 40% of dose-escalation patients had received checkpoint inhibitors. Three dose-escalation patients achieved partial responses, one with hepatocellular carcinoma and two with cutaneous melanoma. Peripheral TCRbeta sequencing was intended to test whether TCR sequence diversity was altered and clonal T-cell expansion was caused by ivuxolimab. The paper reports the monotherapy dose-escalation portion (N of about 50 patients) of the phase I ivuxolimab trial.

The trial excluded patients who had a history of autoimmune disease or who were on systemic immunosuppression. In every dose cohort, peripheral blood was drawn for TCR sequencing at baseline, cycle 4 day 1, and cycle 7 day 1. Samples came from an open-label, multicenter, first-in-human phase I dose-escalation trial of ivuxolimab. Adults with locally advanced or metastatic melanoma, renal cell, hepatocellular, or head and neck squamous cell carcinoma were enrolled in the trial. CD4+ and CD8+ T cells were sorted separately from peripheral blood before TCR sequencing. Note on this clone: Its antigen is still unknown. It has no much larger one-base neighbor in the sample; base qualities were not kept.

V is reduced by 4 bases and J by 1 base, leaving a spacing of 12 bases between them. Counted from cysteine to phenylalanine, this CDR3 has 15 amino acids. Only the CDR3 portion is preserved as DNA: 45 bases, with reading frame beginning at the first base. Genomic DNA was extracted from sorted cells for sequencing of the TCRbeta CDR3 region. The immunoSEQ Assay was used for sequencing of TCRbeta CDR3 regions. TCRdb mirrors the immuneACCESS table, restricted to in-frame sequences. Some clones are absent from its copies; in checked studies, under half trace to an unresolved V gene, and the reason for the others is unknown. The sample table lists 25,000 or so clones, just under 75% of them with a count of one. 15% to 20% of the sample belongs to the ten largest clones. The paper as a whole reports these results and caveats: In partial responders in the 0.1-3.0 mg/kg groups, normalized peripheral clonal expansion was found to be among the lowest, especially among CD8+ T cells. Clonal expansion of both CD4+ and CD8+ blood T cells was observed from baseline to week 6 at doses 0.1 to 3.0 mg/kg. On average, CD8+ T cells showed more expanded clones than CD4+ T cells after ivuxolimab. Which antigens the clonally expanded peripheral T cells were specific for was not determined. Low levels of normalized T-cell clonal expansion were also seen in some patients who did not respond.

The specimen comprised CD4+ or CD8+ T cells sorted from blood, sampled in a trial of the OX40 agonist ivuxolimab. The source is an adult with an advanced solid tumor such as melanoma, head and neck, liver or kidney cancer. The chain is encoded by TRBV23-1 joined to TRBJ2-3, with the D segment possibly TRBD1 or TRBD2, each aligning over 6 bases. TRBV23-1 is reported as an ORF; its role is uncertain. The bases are TGCGCCAGCAGTCCGGGGGCGCGGGGCACAGATACGCAGTATTTT. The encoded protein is CASSPGARGTDTQYF.